A single sample gave rise to the 9 T cell receptor beta chains below, sequenced in a study of blood T cell repertoires in COVID-19. The repertoire was sequenced with immunoSEQ multiplex PCR; TCRdb's copy has only in-frame clones and lacks some. The sample contains some 170,000 clones, roughly 82% of which appear only once. Sequencing was performed on peripheral blood. The receptors shown here come from a woman in her seventies with acute or convalescent COVID-19.

The CDR3, as DNA: TGTGCCAGCAGTTTTCACAGCCAAGAGACCCAGTACTTC. Translating gives CASSFHSQETQYF. V gene TRBV12-3 or TRBV12-4 combines with J gene TRBJ2-5; D remains unclear. Trimming shortened V by 3 bases and J by 1 base, and 6 bases separated the two germline ends. There are 13 residues in the CDR3.

This rearrangement joins TRBV6-9 to TRBJ1-1; possible D gene TRBD1, 6 bases. Trimming shortened V by 4 bases and J by 1 base, and 13 bases separated the two germline ends. The CDR3 runs 15 residues. CDR1 MNHGY and CDR2 SVAAGI come from the germline V gene. The CDR3 DNA reads as TGTGCCAGCAGTTGGCCGGGACAACGGAACACTGAAGCTTTCTTT. It yields the protein CASSWPGQRNTEAFF.

This chain joins TRBV4-3 and TRBJ1-1; D is perhaps TRBD1 (5 bases). Trimming stripped 3 bases from V and 2 bases from J, with 19 bases between. CDR1 and CDR2 from the germline V gene are LGHNA and YSLEER. The length of the CDR3 is 17 residues. CDR3: CASSHSGRGTSNTEAFF. For the CDR3, the DNA is TGCGCCAGCAGCCATTCCGGGAGAGGGACCTCAAACACTGAAGCTTTCTTT.

This clone was seen a handful of times. This sequence joins TRBV20-1 and TRBJ2-3, with D possibly matching TRBD2 (7 bases). V was trimmed by 3 bases and J by 2 bases, leaving 18 bases between them. This CDR3 has 16 residues. CDR1 and CDR2 from the germline V gene are DFQATT and SNEGSKA (reference sequence). The CDR3 sequence: CSASPEGGAATDTQYF. In nucleotides, the CDR3 is TGCAGTGCTAGTCCAGAGGGGGGGGCTGCCACAGATACGCAGTATTTT.

The CDR3 is CASSGLISSYNEQFF. CDR3 DNA: TGTGCCAGCAGCGGACTAATTAGCTCCTACAATGAGCAGTTCTTC. The chain employs TRBV5-5 and TRBJ2-1; D is possibly TRBD2 (6 bases). The length of the CDR3 is 15 residues. V lost 4 bases and J lost 0, with 11 bases in between. The germline V gene encodes CDR1 SGHKS and CDR2 YYEKEE (reference sequence).

This clone was seen only a few times. The V gene is TRBV18, the J gene TRBJ1-5; D is unclear. Trimming removed 0 bases at V and 3 bases at J, with 9 bases between. The CDR3 extends over 15 amino acids. Germline V gives CDR1 KGHSH, CDR2 LQKENI. CDR3 sequence: CASSPPGGNNQPQHF. CDR3 DNA: TGTGCCAGCTCACCACCAGGAGGGAACAATCAGCCCCAGCATTTT.

V gene TRBV19 combines with J gene TRBJ1-1; tentative D call: TRBD1 (5 bases). CDR1 and CDR2 (germline): LNHDA, SQIVND (reference sequence). Trimming cost V 4 bases and J 1 base, with 16 bases left between them. The CDR3 spans 16 residues. The CDR3 DNA is TGTGCCAGTAGTAGTCTGGCCGGACACCAGAACACTGAAGCTTTCTTT. The encoded protein is CASSSLAGHQNTEAFF. Filled out from reference TRBV19 and TRBJ1-1, the complete variable domain reads DGGITQSPKYLFRKEGQNVTLSCEQNLNHDAMYWYRQDPGQGLRLIYYSQIVNDFQKGDIAEGYSVSREKKESFPLTVTSAQKNPTAFYLCASSSLAGHQNTEAFFGQGTRLTVV.

The rearrangement links TRBV6-6 to TRBJ1-1, with 8 bases lining up with TRBD1. The CDR3 is made up of 16 amino acids. The V gene end was trimmed by 4 bases and the J gene end by 2 bases; junction bases not matched to a gene: 9. Germline V gene sequence: CDR1 MNHNY, CDR2 SVGAGI (reference sequence). The CDR3 is CASSSADRGQNTEAFF. The CDR3 coding sequence is TGTGCCAGCAGTTCAGCAGACAGGGGCCAAAACACTGAAGCTTTCTTT.

The chain links TRBV4-1 to TRBJ1-1, with a possible D match to TRBD1 (6 bases). V gave up 0 bases and J gave up 6 bases, with 14 bases separating them. The germline gives CDR1 MGHRA, CDR2 YSYEKL. The CDR3 has 15 amino acids. CDR3 in DNA: TGCGCCAGCAGCCAAGATTACAGGGAGGGAGCTGAAGCTTTCTTT. Translating it yields CASSQDYREGAEAFF.